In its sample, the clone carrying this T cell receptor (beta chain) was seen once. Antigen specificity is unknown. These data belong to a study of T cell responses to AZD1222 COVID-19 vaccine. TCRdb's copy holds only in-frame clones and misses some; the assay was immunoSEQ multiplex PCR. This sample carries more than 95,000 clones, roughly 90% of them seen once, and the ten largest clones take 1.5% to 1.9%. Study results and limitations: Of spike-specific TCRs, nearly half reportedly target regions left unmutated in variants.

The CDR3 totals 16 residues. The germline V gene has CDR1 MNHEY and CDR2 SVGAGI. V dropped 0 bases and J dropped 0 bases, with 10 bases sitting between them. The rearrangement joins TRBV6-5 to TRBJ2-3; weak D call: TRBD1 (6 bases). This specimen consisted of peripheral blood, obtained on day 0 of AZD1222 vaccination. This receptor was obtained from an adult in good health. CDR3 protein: CASSYSRQGSTDTQYF. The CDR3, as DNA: TGTGCCAGCAGTTACTCGCGTCAGGGGAGCACAGATACGCAGTATTTT.